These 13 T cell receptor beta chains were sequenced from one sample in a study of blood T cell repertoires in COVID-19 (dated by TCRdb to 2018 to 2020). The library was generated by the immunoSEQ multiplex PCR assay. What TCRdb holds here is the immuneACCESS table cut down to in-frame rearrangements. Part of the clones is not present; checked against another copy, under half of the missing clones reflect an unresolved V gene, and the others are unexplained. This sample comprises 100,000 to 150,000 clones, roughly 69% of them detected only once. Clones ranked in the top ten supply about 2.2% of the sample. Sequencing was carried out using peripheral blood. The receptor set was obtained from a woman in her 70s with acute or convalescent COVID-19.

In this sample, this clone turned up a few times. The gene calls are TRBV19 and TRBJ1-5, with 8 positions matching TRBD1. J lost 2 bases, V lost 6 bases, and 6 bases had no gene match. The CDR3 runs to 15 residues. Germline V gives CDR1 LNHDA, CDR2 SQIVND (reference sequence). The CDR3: CASRPDRDGNQPQHF. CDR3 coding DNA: TGTGCCAGTAGACCGGACAGGGATGGCAATCAGCCCCAGCATTTT.

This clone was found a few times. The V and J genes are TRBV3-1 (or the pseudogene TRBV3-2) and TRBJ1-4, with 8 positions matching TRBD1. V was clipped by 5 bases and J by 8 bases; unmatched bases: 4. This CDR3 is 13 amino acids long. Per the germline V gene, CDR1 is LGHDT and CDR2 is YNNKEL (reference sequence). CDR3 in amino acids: CASSGQGGEKLFF. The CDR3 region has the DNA TGTGCCAGCAGCGGACAGGGTGGGGAAAAACTGTTTTTT.

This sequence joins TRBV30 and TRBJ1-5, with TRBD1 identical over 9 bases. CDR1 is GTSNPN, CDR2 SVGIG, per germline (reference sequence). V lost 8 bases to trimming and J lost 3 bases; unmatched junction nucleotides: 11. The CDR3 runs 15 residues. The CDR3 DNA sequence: TGTGCCCCCTGGACAGGGGTCGTGTTCAATCAGCCCCAGCATTTT. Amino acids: CAPWTGVVFNQPQHF.

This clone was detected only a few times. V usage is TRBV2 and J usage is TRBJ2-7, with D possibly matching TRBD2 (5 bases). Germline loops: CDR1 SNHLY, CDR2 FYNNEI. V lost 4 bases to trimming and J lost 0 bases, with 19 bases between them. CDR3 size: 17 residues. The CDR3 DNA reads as TGTGCCAGCAGTGGGGATAGCGCCACCTCAACCTCCTACGAGCAGTACTTC. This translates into CASSGDSATSTSYEQYF.

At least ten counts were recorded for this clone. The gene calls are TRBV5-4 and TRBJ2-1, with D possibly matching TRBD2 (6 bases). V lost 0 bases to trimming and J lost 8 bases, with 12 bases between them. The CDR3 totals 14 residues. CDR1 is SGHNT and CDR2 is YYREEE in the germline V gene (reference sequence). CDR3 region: CASSLASGVDEQFF. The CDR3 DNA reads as TGTGCCAGCAGCTTGGCCTCGGGGGTTGATGAGCAGTTCTTC.

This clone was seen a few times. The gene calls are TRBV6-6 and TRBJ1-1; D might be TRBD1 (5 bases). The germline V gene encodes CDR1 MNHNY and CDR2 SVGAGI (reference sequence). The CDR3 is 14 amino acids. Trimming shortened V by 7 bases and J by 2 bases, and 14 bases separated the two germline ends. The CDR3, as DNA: TGTGCCAGCACCCCATTAGGGGTTAACACTGAAGCTTTCTTT. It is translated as CASTPLGVNTEAFF.

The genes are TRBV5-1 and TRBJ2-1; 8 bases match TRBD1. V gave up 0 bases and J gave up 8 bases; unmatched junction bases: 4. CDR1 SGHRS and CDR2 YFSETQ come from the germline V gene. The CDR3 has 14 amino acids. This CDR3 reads CASSLGTGLDEQFF. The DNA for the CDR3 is TGCGCCAGCAGCTTGGGGACAGGGTTGGATGAGCAGTTCTTC.

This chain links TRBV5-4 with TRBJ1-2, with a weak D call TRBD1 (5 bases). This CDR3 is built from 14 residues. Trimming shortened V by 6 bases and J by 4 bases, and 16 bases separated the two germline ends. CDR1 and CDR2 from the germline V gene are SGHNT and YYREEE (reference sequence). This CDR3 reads CASTGGVDIYGYTF. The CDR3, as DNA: TGTGCCAGCACTGGGGGGGTTGATATCTATGGCTACACCTTC.

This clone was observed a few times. The DNA for the CDR3 is TGTGCCAGCAGCAAAGAGGCAGGGGGGCCGAACACCGGGGAGCTGTTTTTT. Translating gives CASSKEAGGPNTGELFF. The chain uses TRBV21-1 and TRBJ2-2; no check of the table's D call, TRBD1, against the DNA was made. TRBV21-1 is a pseudogene segment. The CDR3 totals 17 residues.

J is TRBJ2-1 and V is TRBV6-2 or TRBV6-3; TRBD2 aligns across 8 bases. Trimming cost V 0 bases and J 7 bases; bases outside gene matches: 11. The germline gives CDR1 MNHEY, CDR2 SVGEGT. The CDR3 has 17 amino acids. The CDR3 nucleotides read TGTGCCAGCAGTTACTCCTTCGGCAGGGGCGGGGGGAATGAGCAGTTCTTC. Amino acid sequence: CASSYSFGRGGGNEQFF.

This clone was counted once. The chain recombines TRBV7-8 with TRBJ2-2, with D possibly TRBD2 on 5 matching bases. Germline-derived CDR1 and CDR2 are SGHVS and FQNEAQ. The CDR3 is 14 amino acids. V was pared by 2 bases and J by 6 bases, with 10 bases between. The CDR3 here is CASSLSAGSGELFF. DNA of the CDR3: TGTGCCAGCAGCTTAAGCGCGGGCTCCGGGGAGCTGTTTTTT.

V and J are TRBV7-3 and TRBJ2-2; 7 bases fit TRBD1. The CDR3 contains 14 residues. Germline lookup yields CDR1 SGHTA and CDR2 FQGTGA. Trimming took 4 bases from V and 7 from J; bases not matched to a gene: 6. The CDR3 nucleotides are TGTGCCAGCAGCTCAAGGGGACAGAACGGGGAGCTGTTTTTT. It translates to CASSSRGQNGELFF. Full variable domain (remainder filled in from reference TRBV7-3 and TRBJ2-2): GAGVSQTPSNKVTEKGKYVELRCDPISGHTALYWYRQSLGQGPEFLIYFQGTGAADDSGLPNDRFFAVRPEGSVSTLKIQRTERGDSAVYLCASSSRGQNGELFFGEGSRLTVL.

CDR3 loop: CASSPRQSTEAFF. DNA for the CDR3: TGTGCCAGCAGCCCCAGACAAAGCACTGAAGCTTTCTTT. V and J are TRBV7-8 and TRBJ1-1; D gene unclear. From germline, CDR1 is SGHVS and CDR2 FQNEAQ. The CDR3 contains 13 residues. Trimming took 5 bases from V and 4 from J, leaving 11 bases between them.